This is a list of T cell receptor beta chains from one sample in a study of cytomegalovirus exposure and HLA in healthy donors. Sequencing used immunoSEQ multiplex PCR; TCRdb keeps in-frame clones, though not all of them. Seen here are about 160,000 clones, about 90% observed once, and the top ten hold 5.7%. What was sequenced was PBMCs. These receptors all stem from a woman in her twenties or thirties in good health and CMV-seronegative. Each CDR3 is given with its conserved first and last residue. D genes are given only for firm matches. Some rows have no size entry. The others give once, few or many, or a class for an expanded clone.

J,size,V,D,CDR3,DNA
TRBJ2-7,once,TRBV30,NA,CASRRLKSSYEQYF,TGTGCCTCGCGCCGACTCAAGAGCTCCTACGAGCAGTACTTC
TRBJ2-7,NA,TRBV5-1,NA,CASRRSDDTGYEQYF,TGCGCCAGCAGGAGGTCAGACGACACGGGCTACGAGCAGTACTTC
TRBJ2-7,NA,TRBV7-3,NA,CASSLGQVGRHEQYF,TGTGCCAGCAGCTTAGGGCAGGTTGGACGCCACGAGCAGTACTTC
TRBJ2-2,NA,TRBV19,NA,CASKSGGELFF,TGTGCCAGTAAAAGTGGAGGGGAGCTGTTTTTT
TRBJ2-4,NA,TRBV11-3,NA,CASSLDHGSIQYF,TGTGCCAGCAGCTTAGATCACGGCAGCATTCAGTACTTC
TRBJ2-7,few,TRBV28,TRBD1,CASSWGQYEQYF,TGTGCCAGCAGTTGGGGACAGTACGAGCAGTACTTC
TRBJ2-2,few,TRBV7-9,TRBD2,CASSPLAGGGTGELFF,TGTGCCAGCAGCCCCCTAGCGGGAGGCGGCACCGGGGAGCTGTTTTTT
TRBJ1-1,NA,TRBV4-2,TRBD1,CASSQEGGRGAFF,TGTGCCAGCAGCCAAGAAGGGGGCAGGGGAGCTTTCTTT
TRBJ2-1,NA,TRBV6-5,NA,CASSYLGQNEQFF,TGTGCCAGCAGTTACCTGGGGCAGAATGAGCAGTTCTTC
TRBJ2-1,NA,TRBV15,TRBD2,CATSRDLILASYNEQFF,TGTGCCACCAGCAGAGATCTTATACTAGCGAGCTACAATGAGCAGTTCTTC
TRBJ2-6,NA,TRBV7-9,NA,CASSPRPSGSGANVLTF,TGTGCCAGCAGCCCCCGACCCTCAGGGTCTGGGGCCAACGTCCTGACTTTC
TRBJ1-2,NA,TRBV28,NA,CASSLSQVSDGYTF,TGTGCCAGCAGTTTATCTCAGGTGTCCGATGGCTACACCTTC
TRBJ2-7,once,TRBV5-4,TRBD1,CASSRGQGYEQYF,TGTGCCAGCAGCCGGGGACAGGGGTACGAGCAGTACTTC
TRBJ2-7,NA,TRBV5-6,NA,CASSLDPGEGYEQYF,TGTGCCAGCAGCTTGGATCCGGGGGAAGGCTACGAGCAGTACTTC
TRBJ2-7,NA,TRBV30,NA,CAWGSGSSNEQYF,TGTGCCTGGGGCTCAGGGAGTAGTAACGAGCAGTACTTC
TRBJ2-7,NA,TRBV7-2,NA,CASSQDRIAYEQYF,TGTGCCAGCAGCCAGGACCGCATAGCCTACGAGCAGTACTTC
TRBJ2-7,NA,TRBV9,NA,CASSFGTDIYEQYF,TGTGCCAGCAGCTTCGGGACGGATATCTACGAGCAGTACTTC
TRBJ2-7,NA,TRBV27,NA,CASSLLLEQYF,TGTGCCAGCAGCCTCCTACTGGAGCAGTACTTC
TRBJ1-6,few,TRBV6-5,TRBD1,CASSRDSNSPLHF,TGTGCCAGCAGTCGGGACAGTAATTCACCCCTCCACTTT
TRBJ2-7,NA,TRBV4-3,NA,CASSQDRTDEQYF,TGCGCCAGCAGCCAAGATAGGACGGACGAGCAGTACTTC
TRBJ2-7,once,TRBV5-5,NA,CASRGNIGGNSYEQYF,TGTGCCAGCAGAGGGAACATTGGGGGCAACTCCTACGAGCAGTACTTC
TRBJ1-4,few,TRBV30,NA,CAWSIDRGEKLFF,TGTGCCTGGAGTATAGATCGAGGGGAAAAACTGTTTTTT
TRBJ1-6,NA,TRBV4-1,NA,CASSQGQGRLASPLHF,TGCGCCAGCAGCCAAGGGCAGGGGAGGCTGGCTTCACCCCTCCACTTT
TRBJ1-4,NA,TRBV2,NA,CASSGEWVNEKLFF,TGTGCCAGCAGTGGAGAGTGGGTTAATGAAAAACTGTTTTTT
TRBJ2-1,NA,TRBV19,NA,CASSIDEGQIYNEQFF,TGTGCCAGTAGTATCGATGAGGGGCAGATTTACAATGAGCAGTTCTTC
TRBJ1-1,NA,TRBV30,NA,CASSDRHTEAFF,TGTGCCTCTTCGGACAGACACACTGAAGCTTTCTTT
TRBJ2-3,NA,TRBV7-6,NA,CASSPTPGSSDTQYF,TGTGCCAGCAGCCCAACCCCCGGGTCCTCGGATACGCAGTATTTT
TRBJ1-4,NA,TRBV5-1,NA,CASSLAAGAGEKLFF,TGCGCCAGCAGCTTGGCGGCGGGGGCGGGAGAAAAACTGTTTTTT
TRBJ1-1,NA,TRBV5-5,TRBD1,CASRAKQGASTEAFF,TGTGCCAGCAGAGCCAAACAGGGGGCTAGCACTGAAGCTTTCTTT
TRBJ2-1,NA,TRBV6-1,NA,CASTPQAVYNEQFF,TGTGCCAGCACACCCCAGGCTGTCTACAATGAGCAGTTCTTC
TRBJ2-2,NA,TRBV7-6,NA,CASSLSVGGPGELFF,TGTGCCAGCAGCTTAAGTGTTGGGGGGCCTGGGGAGCTGTTTTTT
TRBJ1-6,NA,TRBV19,NA,CASSIRFPDSPLHF,TGTGCCAGTAGTATCCGGTTCCCTGATTCACCCCTCCACTTT
TRBJ1-1,NA,TRBV10-3,NA,CAISVRGRGRGATEAFF,TGTGCCATCAGTGTACGAGGAAGAGGTCGTGGGGCCACTGAAGCTTTCTTT
TRBJ2-1,NA,TRBV5-4,NA,CASSSLYLNNEQFF,TGTGCCAGCAGCTCCCTCTACCTAAACAATGAGCAGTTCTTC
TRBJ1-1,NA,TRBV6-1,NA,CATNRERSTEAFF,TGTGCCACAAATAGGGAGAGGAGCACTGAAGCTTTCTTT
TRBJ1-1,NA,TRBV19,NA,CASSATGNTEAFF,TGTGCCAGTAGTGCGACAGGTAACACTGAAGCTTTCTTT
TRBJ2-7,NA,TRBV21-1,NA,CASSKVKGGYEQYF,TGTGCCAGCAGCAAGGTGAAGGGAGGATACGAGCAGTACTTC
TRBJ2-3,NA,TRBV7-2,NA,CASRLTDTQYF,TGTGCCAGCAGGCTCACAGATACGCAGTATTTT
TRBJ1-2,NA,TRBV7-8,NA,CASSLEPSGYTF,TGTGCCAGCAGCCTGGAGCCAAGTGGCTACACCTTC
TRBJ2-7,once,TRBV7-2,NA,CASSPRDRDYEQYF,TGTGCCAGCAGCCCCCGGGACCGAGACTACGAGCAGTACTTC
TRBJ2-2,NA,TRBV7-3,TRBD2,CASSSGLALNTGELFF,TGTGCCAGCAGCTCCGGACTAGCTTTGAACACCGGGGAGCTGTTTTTT
TRBJ2-5,NA,TRBV4-3,TRBD2,CAITSGRAQAWTQYF,TGCGCCATCACTAGCGGGAGGGCCCAAGCGTGGACCCAGTACTTC
TRBJ2-7,NA,TRBV29-1,NA,CSVPRGGVRDEQYF,TGCAGCGTCCCGCGCGGGGGCGTCCGCGACGAGCAGTACTTC
TRBJ2-7,few,TRBV19,TRBD1,CATSGTEPYEQYF,TGTGCCACCTCCGGGACAGAACCCTACGAGCAGTACTTC
TRBJ2-1,NA,TRBV9,NA,CASSVVGDTYNEQFF,TGTGCCAGCAGCGTAGTCGGGGACACCTACAATGAGCAGTTCTTC
TRBJ1-1,NA,TRBV27,NA,CASSLGRNTEAFF,TGTGCCAGCAGTTTGGGTAGGAACACTGAAGCTTTCTTT
TRBJ1-4,NA,TRBV2,TRBD1,CASSERGPGEKLFF,TGTGCCAGCAGTGAAAGGGGGCCCGGGGAAAAACTGTTTTTT
TRBJ1-3,once,TRBV29-1,TRBD1,CSVDGTDGNTIYF,TGCAGCGTGGACGGGACAGACGGAAACACCATATATTTT
TRBJ2-1,once,TRBV9,TRBD1,CASSAQDRGGEQFF,TGTGCCAGCAGCGCCCAAGACAGGGGTGGTGAGCAGTTCTTC
TRBJ2-7,NA,TRBV7-2,NA,CASMRQFGGLRGEQYF,TGTGCCAGCATGCGTCAGTTCGGTGGCCTCCGGGGCGAGCAGTACTTC
TRBJ2-7,NA,TRBV6-1,NA,CASSTRLGYEQYF,TGTGCCAGCAGTACCCGCTTAGGCTACGAGCAGTACTTC
TRBJ1-1,NA,TRBV6-5,NA,CASSYFPGVYTEAFF,TGTGCCAGCAGTTACTTCCCAGGGGTATACACTGAAGCTTTCTTT
TRBJ2-6,NA,TRBV19,NA,CASGGQAGSGANVLTF,TGTGCCTCCGGGGGGCAGGCCGGCTCTGGGGCCAACGTCCTGACTTTC
TRBJ2-3,NA,TRBV6-4,TRBD2,CASSDFAGGSTDTQYF,TGTGCCAGCAGTGACTTTGCGGGGGGGTCTACAGATACGCAGTATTTT
TRBJ2-5,NA,TRBV19,TRBD1,CASSIRQGATRTQETQYF,TGTGCCAGTAGTATCAGACAGGGGGCTACCAGAACACAAGAGACCCAGTACTTC